The 9 T cell receptor beta chains in this list originate from one sample, sequenced in a study of cytomegalovirus exposure and HLA in healthy donors. With 60 Vbeta and 13 Jbeta primers, the PCR was carried out. This table comes from immunoSEQ multiplex PCR, and its TCRdb copy is limited to in-frame clones, with some not included. Found here are about 150,000 clones, around 75% of them singletons; the top ten hold 3% to 3.5%. The sequencing input was PBMCs. The receptor source for this set is a middle-aged man in good health and CMV-seronegative.

The rearrangement links TRBV7-2 to TRBJ2-1, with a tentative D call TRBD1 (5 bases). The CDR3 spans 14 residues. CDR1 is SGHTA and CDR2 is FQGNSA in the germline V gene. Deletions cut 5 bases from V and 5 bases from J, with 13 bases between. DNA of the CDR3: TGTGCCAGCAGCCCCCGACAGAAGAACAATGAGCAGTTCTTC. Translating it yields CASSPRQKNNEQFF. Together with reference TRBV7-2 and TRBJ2-1, the CDR3 gives the full variable domain: GAGVSQSPSNKVTEKGKDVELRCDPISGHTALYWYRQSLGQGLEFLIYFQGNSAPDKSGLPSDRFSAERTGGSVSTLTIQRTQQEDSAVYLCASSPRQKNNEQFFGPGTRLTVL.

This clone turned up a few times. This chain connects TRBV6-5 to TRBJ1-1; D is uncertain. The CDR3 covers 15 residues. Between the trimmed V and J ends, which lost 0 bases and 0 bases, there was a span of 8 bases. Germline V gives CDR1 MNHEY, CDR2 SVGAGI. The CDR3 sequence is CASSYSANMNTEAFF. The CDR3 nucleotides are TGTGCCAGCAGTTACTCTGCAAACATGAACACTGAAGCTTTCTTT.

The CDR3 sequence is CASSQVGDYTEAFF. DNA for the CDR3: TGCGCCAGCAGCCAAGTAGGGGACTACACTGAAGCTTTCTTT. J is TRBJ1-1 and V is TRBV4-3; D is possibly TRBD1 (5 bases). The CDR3 totals 14 residues. Deletions cut 1 base from V and 3 bases from J, with 9 bases between. Looked up from germline, CDR1 is LGHNA and CDR2 is YSLEER.

This sequence joins TRBV2 and TRBJ1-5; no clear D gene. This CDR3 has 15 amino acids. V lost 4 bases, J lost 2 bases, and 12 bases lay in between. Germline lookup yields CDR1 SNHLY and CDR2 FYNNEI. The CDR3 spells CASSGSGAGNQPQHF. The CDR3 DNA follows: TGTGCCAGCAGTGGGAGTGGAGCTGGCAATCAGCCCCAGCATTTT.

The chain has TRBV6-5 and TRBJ1-2, with 11 bases matching TRBD1. V lost 2 bases and J lost 5; bases outside the gene matches: 7. The CDR3 totals 16 residues. Per the germline V gene, CDR1 is MNHEY and CDR2 is SVGAGI. The CDR3 sequence is CASSYVHRDRGYGYTF. The DNA for the CDR3 is TGTGCCAGCAGTTACGTCCACCGGGACAGGGGGTATGGCTACACCTTC.

The chain carries TRBV4-3 and TRBJ2-6; TRBD2 might be the D (6 bases). The CDR3 totals 20 residues. Between the trimmed V and J ends, which lost 0 bases and 0 bases, there was a span of 18 bases. Germline lookup yields CDR1 LGHNA and CDR2 YSLEER. The CDR3 nucleotides are TGCGCCAGCAGCCAAGAGGTAATAGCGGATCCGAGCTCTGGGGCCAACGTCCTGACTTTC. This translates into CASSQEVIADPSSGANVLTF.

The V and J genes are TRBV18 and TRBJ2-7; 8 bases match TRBD1. CDR3 length equals 15 residues. Trimming removed 2 bases from V and 4 bases from J; junction bases left unmatched: 7. Germline lookup yields CDR1 KGHSH and CDR2 LQKENI. The CDR3 sequence: CASSPSQGARYEQYF. The CDR3 DNA sequence: TGTGCCAGCTCACCATCTCAGGGGGCCAGGTACGAGCAGTACTTC.

The chain combines TRBV18 with TRBJ2-7, with D maybe TRBD1 (5 bases). The CDR3 length is 16 residues. The germline V and J ends were trimmed by 1 base and 7 bases, with 20 bases remaining between them. Germline V gives CDR1 KGHSH, CDR2 LQKENI. CDR3 in amino acids: CASSPRRQPNQVEQYF. The CDR3, as DNA: TGTGCCAGCTCACCACGCCGACAGCCGAATCAAGTAGAGCAGTACTTC.

This chain links TRBV28 with TRBJ2-7, with TRBD2 matching 13 bases. This CDR3 region has 15 residues. CDR1 and CDR2 from the germline V gene are MDHEN and SYDVKM. The J segment lost 7 bases and the V segment lost 8 bases, leaving 11 bases of the junction unmatched. CDR3 DNA sequence: TGTGCCAGCCGACTTTGGACTAGCGGGAGAGGGGAGCAGTACTTC. Translating it yields CASRLWTSGRGEQYF.